Listed here are 12 T cell receptor beta chains from one sample, sequenced in a study of technical replicates of blood from a few donors. Assay: immunoSEQ multiplex PCR; the TCRdb copy retains only in-frame clones and omits some. The sample includes more than 65,000 clones, roughly 90% of them seen just once. Sequencing input: T cells isolated from PBMCs. These receptors all come from a human donor in good health.

The V gene is TRBV6-1, the J gene TRBJ2-5; a weak D match, TRBD2 (5 bases). The CDR3 extends over 14 amino acids. The ends were cut back, 6 bases at V and 1 base at J, with 12 bases in the middle. Germline V gives CDR1 MNHNS, CDR2 SASEGT. The CDR3 sequence: CASRRVWGQETQYF. In DNA form, the CDR3 reads TGTGCCAGCAGGAGGGTTTGGGGCCAAGAGACCCAGTACTTC.

V is TRBV19 and J is TRBJ1-1, with D perhaps matching TRBD1 (6 bases). V shed 4 bases and J shed 4 bases, with 7 bases lying between them. The CDR3 contains 12 residues. The germline V gene has CDR1 LNHDA and CDR2 SQIVND (reference sequence). CDR3 protein: CASSRGGTEAFF. For the CDR3, the DNA is TGTGCCAGTAGTAGAGGGGGCACTGAAGCTTTCTTT.

This chain links TRBV19 with TRBJ2-7; 7 nucleotides agree with TRBD1. The CDR3 contains 14 residues. With 2 bases clipped from V and 6 bases from J, the junction kept 7 bases outside the gene matches. In germline, CDR1 is LNHDA, CDR2 SQIVND (reference sequence). The CDR3 DNA follows: TGTGCCAGTAGTATAAGGGGGCCTCCTTTCGAGCAGTACTTC. Its translation is CASSIRGPPFEQYF.

This sequence joins TRBV27 and TRBJ2-1; D possibly corresponds to TRBD2 (6 bases). From germline, CDR1 is MNHEY and CDR2 SMNVEV (reference sequence). The CDR3 contains 14 residues. Trimming removed 7 bases from V and 3 bases from J, with 13 bases in between. The CDR3 loop is CASNPDYSYNEQFF. The CDR3 region has the DNA TGTGCCAGCAACCCGGACTACAGCTACAATGAGCAGTTCTTC.

This clone was detected only once. The chain couples TRBV30 to TRBJ1-4, with 7 bases identical to TRBD1. The CDR3 has 14 amino acids. The V gene's germline CDR1 is GTSNPN and CDR2 SVGIG (reference sequence). Trimming at V came to 2 bases and at J to 6 bases, leaving 6 bases not matched to a gene. CDR3 in amino acids: CAWSTRGSDEKLFF. CDR3 nucleotides: TGTGCCTGGAGTACCAGGGGGTCTGATGAAAAACTGTTTTTT.

V usage is TRBV7-8 and J usage is TRBJ2-7; tentative D call: TRBD2 (7 bases). The CDR3 runs to 18 residues. Deletions cut 3 bases from V and 6 bases from J, with 27 bases between. Per the germline V gene, CDR1 is SGHVS and CDR2 is FQNEAQ. The CDR3 DNA is TGTGCCAGCAGCTTTCTCTCCTTGGGGGGGCTCCCAGATGGCGAGCAGTACTTC. Encoded protein: CASSFLSLGGLPDGEQYF.

The J gene is TRBJ2-3, the V gene TRBV5-1, with TRBD2 matching over 8 bases. V lost 1 base to trimming and J lost 3 bases; unmatched junction nucleotides: 4. The CDR3 has 15 amino acids. Germline CDR1 reads SGHRS; CDR2 reads YFSETQ. The CDR3 reads CASSLLSGRTDTQYF. The CDR3 region has the DNA TGCGCCAGCAGCTTGTTGAGCGGGAGAACAGATACGCAGTATTTT.

The rearrangement uses TRBV5-3 and TRBJ2-1, with 8 positions matching TRBD2. TRBV5-3 is placed among ORFs of uncertain function. The junction had 11 bases not matched to a gene; V was cut back by 8 bases and J by 7 bases. CDR3 length: 14 residues. The CDR3 DNA reads as TGTGCCAGGGGGTGGACTAGCCCCTCAAATGAGCAGTTCTTC. It codes for CARGWTSPSNEQFF.

The chain combines TRBV28 with TRBJ2-3, with 10 bases matching TRBD1. V shed 6 bases, J shed 2 bases, and the junction held 17 bases outside the gene matches. The V gene's germline CDR1 is MDHEN and CDR2 SYDVKM. CDR3 length: 19 amino acids. CDR3 coding DNA: TGTGCCAGCAGGTTAGGCCCTGTTCGCGGGACAGGGGCCACAGATACGCAGTATTTT. Amino acid sequence: CASRLGPVRGTGATDTQYF.

The chain carries TRBV6-6 and TRBJ2-5, with 7 bases identical to TRBD2. This CDR3 is built from 13 residues. Looked up from germline, CDR1 is MNHNY and CDR2 is SVGAGI (reference sequence). With 3 bases clipped from V and 6 bases from J, the junction kept 4 bases outside the gene matches. In DNA form, the CDR3 reads TGTGCCAGCAGTTATGCGGGAGAACAGACCCAGTACTTC. Protein sequence: CASSYAGEQTQYF.

This clone appeared a few times. The chain carries TRBV5-6 and TRBJ2-5, with TRBD2 as a possible D gene (5 bases). Trimming shortened V by 1 base and J by 5 bases, and 15 bases separated the two germline ends. The CDR3 has 15 amino acids. The V gene's germline CDR1 is SGHDT and CDR2 YYEEEE. This CDR3 reads CASSLIQERYETQYF. The CDR3 DNA reads TGTGCCAGCAGCTTGATTCAAGAGCGGTATGAGACCCAGTACTTC.

This chain links TRBV18 with TRBJ2-5; the D is unclear. V dropped 4 bases and J dropped 5 bases, with 5 bases sitting between them. Germline lookup yields CDR1 KGHSH and CDR2 LQKENI. CDR3 length: 11 amino acids. CDR3 residues: CASSLEETQYF. In DNA form, the CDR3 reads TGTGCCAGCTCACTTGAGGAGACCCAGTACTTC.